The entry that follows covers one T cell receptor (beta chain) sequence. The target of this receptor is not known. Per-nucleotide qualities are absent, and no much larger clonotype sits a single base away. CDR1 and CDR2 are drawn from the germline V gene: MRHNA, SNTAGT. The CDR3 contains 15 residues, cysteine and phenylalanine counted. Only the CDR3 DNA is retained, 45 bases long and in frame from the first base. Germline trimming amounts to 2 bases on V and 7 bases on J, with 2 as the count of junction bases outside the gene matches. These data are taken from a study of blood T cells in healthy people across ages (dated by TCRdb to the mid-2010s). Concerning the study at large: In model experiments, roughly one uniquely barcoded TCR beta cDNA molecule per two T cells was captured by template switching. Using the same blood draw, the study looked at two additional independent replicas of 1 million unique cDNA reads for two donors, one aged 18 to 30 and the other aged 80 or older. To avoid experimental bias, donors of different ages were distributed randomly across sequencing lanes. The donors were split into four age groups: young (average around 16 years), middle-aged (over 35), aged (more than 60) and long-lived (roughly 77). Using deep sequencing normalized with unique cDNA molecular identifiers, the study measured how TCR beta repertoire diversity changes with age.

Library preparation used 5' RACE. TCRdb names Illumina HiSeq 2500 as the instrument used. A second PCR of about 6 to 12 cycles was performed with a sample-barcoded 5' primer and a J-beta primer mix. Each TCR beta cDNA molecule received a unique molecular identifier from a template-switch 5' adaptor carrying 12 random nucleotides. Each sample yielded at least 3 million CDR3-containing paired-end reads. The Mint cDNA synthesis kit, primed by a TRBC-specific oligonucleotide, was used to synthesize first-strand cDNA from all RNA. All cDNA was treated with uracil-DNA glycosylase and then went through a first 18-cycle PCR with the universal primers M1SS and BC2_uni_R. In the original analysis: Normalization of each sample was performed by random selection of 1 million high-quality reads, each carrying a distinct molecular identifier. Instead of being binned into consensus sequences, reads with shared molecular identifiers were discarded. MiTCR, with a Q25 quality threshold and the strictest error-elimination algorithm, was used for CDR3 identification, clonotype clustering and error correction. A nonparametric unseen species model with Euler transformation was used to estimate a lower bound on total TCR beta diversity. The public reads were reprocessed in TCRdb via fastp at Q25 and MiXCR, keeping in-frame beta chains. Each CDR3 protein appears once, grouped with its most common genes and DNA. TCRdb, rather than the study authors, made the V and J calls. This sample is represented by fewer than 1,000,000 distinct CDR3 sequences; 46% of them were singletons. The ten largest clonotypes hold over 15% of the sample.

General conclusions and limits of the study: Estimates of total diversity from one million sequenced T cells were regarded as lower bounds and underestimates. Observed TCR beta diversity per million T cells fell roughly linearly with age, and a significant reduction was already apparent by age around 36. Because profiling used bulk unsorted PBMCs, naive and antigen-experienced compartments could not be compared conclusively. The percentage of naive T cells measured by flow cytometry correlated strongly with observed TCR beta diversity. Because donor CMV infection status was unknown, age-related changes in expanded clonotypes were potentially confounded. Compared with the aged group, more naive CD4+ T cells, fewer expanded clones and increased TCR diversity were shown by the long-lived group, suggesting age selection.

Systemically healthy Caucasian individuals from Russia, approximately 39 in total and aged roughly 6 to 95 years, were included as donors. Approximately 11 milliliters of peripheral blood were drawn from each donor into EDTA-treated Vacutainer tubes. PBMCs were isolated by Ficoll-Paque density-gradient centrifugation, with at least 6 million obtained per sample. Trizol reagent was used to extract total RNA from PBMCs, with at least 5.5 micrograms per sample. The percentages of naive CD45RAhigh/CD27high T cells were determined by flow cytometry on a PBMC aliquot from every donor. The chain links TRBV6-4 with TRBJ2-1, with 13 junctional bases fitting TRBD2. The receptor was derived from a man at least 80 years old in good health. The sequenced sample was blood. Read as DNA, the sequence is TGTGCCAGCAGTGACACTAGCGGGGGGGTGAATGAGCAGTTCTTC. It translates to CASSDTSGGVNEQFF.